Following are 10 T cell receptor beta chains from one sample sequenced in a study of T cells in Graves' hyperthyroidism and ophthalmopathy. The CDR3 regions of TCR beta were amplified from RNA transcripts. Initially, a first-round RT-PCR of the TCR CDR3 employed the HTBI primer set. One entry per CDR3 protein, called by TCRdb with MiXCR from the multiplex PCR reads. The data show some 360,000 distinct CDR3 sequences, approximately 14% seen once. Sequenced sample: blood. These receptors all stem from a woman aged 55-75 years with Graves' hyperthyroidism.

The sample holds a few counts of this clonotype. This chain uses TRBV5-6 with TRBJ1-4; TRBD1 aligns across 7 bases. The V segment lost 3 bases and the J segment 8 bases; nucleotides outside the gene matches: 19. The length of the CDR3 is 18 residues. Germline V gene data show CDR1 as SGHDT and CDR2 as YYEEEE. DNA for the CDR3: TGTGCCAGCAGCTCCCGATCCAGGGGGGAACTGAGTCGGGAAAAACTGTTTTTT. Its protein product is CASSSRSRGELSREKLFF.

This clonotype occurred a few times. A read error may be the cause here, since a much bigger clone is one base away. The V and J genes are TRBV5-1 and TRBJ2-7, with TRBD2 matching 9 bases. The CDR3 is made up of 15 amino acids. The V gene end was trimmed by 0 bases and the J gene end by 6 bases; junction bases not matched to a gene: 7. CDR1 and CDR2 from the germline V gene are SGHRS and YFSETQ. CDR3 nucleotide sequence: TGCGCCAGCAGCTTGGATAGCGGGGGAATTAGCGAGCAGTACTTC. This codes for CASSLDSGGISEQYF.

This clonotype was detected many times. This chain uses TRBV2 with TRBJ2-2; D is perhaps TRBD1 or TRBD2 (5 bases each). Germline V gene data show CDR1 as SNHLY and CDR2 as FYNNEI. This CDR3 spans 16 amino acids. Deletions cut 3 bases from V and 2 bases from J, with 13 bases between. The CDR3 sequence is CASSDLGPINTGELFF. The CDR3 DNA is TGTGCCAGCAGTGATCTGGGACCGATAAACACCGGGGAGCTGTTTTTT.

The table lists this clonotype with a few counts. The chain is built from TRBV5-1 and TRBJ2-1; 11 bases align to TRBD1. CDR3 length: 15 amino acids. V trimming: 4 bases; J trimming: 4 bases; junction bases outside the gene matches: 4. Germline-derived CDR1 and CDR2 are SGHRS and YFSETQ. Here the CDR3 reads CASSQDRGLYNEQFF. The CDR3 nucleotides read TGCGCCAGCAGCCAGGACAGGGGGCTATACAATGAGCAGTTCTTC.

V and J are TRBV7-8 and TRBJ1-1; a possible D gene is TRBD1 (5 bases). Trimming pared 8 bases from V and 0 bases from J, leaving 13 bases between. The CDR3 is 14 residues long. Germline lookup yields CDR1 SGHVS and CDR2 FQNEAQ. The CDR3: CASEPGQLNTEAFF. CDR3 DNA: TGTGCCAGCGAACCGGGGCAACTGAACACTGAAGCTTTCTTT.

The CDR3 region is CAWSRGWGVRGYTF. Here the CDR3 DNA reads TGTGCCTGGAGCCGGGGGTGGGGAGTAAGGGGCTACACCTTC. The rearrangement uses TRBV30 and TRBJ1-2, with D tentatively TRBD1 (5 bases). Germline V CDR1 and CDR2: GTSNPN, SVGIG (reference sequence). Trimming took off 3 bases at V and 8 bases at J, with 19 bases between the two ends. The CDR3 length is 14 residues.

The rearrangement links TRBV7-2 to TRBJ2-5; D unclear. Germline-derived CDR1 and CDR2 are SGHTA and FQGNSA. The CDR3 is made up of 15 amino acids. The V and J ends lost 2 bases and 4 bases respectively, with 14 bases between them. CDR3 region: CASSLSPGYLETQYF. The CDR3 nucleotides read TGTGCCAGCAGCTTAAGCCCCGGATATCTAGAGACCCAGTACTTC.

This clonotype has just a few counts. The V and J genes are TRBV5-1 and TRBJ2-1, with TRBD2 matching over 10 bases. Losses at the gene ends were 7 bases for V and 2 bases for J; bases not matched to a gene: 3. The CDR3 sequence is 14 residues long. CDR1 is SGHRS, CDR2 YFSETQ, per germline. CDR3 sequence (DNA): TGCGCCAGCGGACTAGCGGCAACCTACAATGAGCAGTTCTTC. It specifies CASGLAATYNEQFF.

In the case of this clonotype: A much larger clonotype is one base distant, so this may be a read error. This sequence joins TRBV28 and TRBJ2-1; D is uncertain. The CDR3 totals 15 residues. The germline gives CDR1 MDHEN, CDR2 SYDVKM. V lost 2 bases and J 6 bases, leaving 14 bases between the germline ends. The CDR3 sequence is CASSLGDVGCNEQFF. The CDR3 coding sequence is TGTGCCAGCAGTTTAGGGGATGTTGGTTGCAATGAGCAGTTCTTC.

This chain joins TRBV6-1 and TRBJ1-2; 9 bases map to TRBD1. CDR1 and CDR2 (germline): MNHNS, SASEGT. V shed 5 bases and J 6 bases; nucleotides not matched to a gene: 13. This CDR3 has 16 residues. CDR3 coding DNA: TGTGCCAGCAGTCCCGAAAACACACAGGGGGCTGATGGCTACACCTTC. This codes for CASSPENTQGADGYTF.